This is a list of T cell receptor beta chains from one sample in a study of blood T cell repertoires in COVID-19. Using immunoSEQ multiplex PCR, the repertoire was profiled, and TCRdb retains in-frame clones only, with some absent. The data show 100,000 to 150,000 clones, with 60% to 80% seen just once and 1.5% to 2% held by the top ten. The specimen sequenced was peripheral blood. These TCRs come from a woman in her 70s with acute or convalescent COVID-19. Each CDR3 is given with its conserved first and last residue. The D gene is left open where the match is weak. Size is omitted from some rows. Given values are once, few, many or a class for expanded clones.

clone_size	d_call	v_call	j_call	cdr3_aa	cdr3_nt
once	TRBD1	TRBV3-1/TRBV3-2	TRBJ1-2	CASSHTGADGYTF	TGTGCCAGCAGCCATACAGGGGCGGATGGCTACACCTTC
few	TRBD1	TRBV5-6	TRBJ1-6	CASSPDRGINSPLHF	TGTGCCAGCAGCCCGGACAGGGGCATTAATTCACCCCTCCACTTT
NA	TRBD1	TRBV18	TRBJ1-2	CASSRSTGTVINYGYTF	TGTGCCAGCTCACGATCCACCGGGACAGTAATTAACTATGGCTACACCTTC
NA	TRBD2	TRBV5-1	TRBJ2-3	CASSLGAGAETDTQYF	TGCGCCAGCAGCTTGGGGGCGGGAGCGGAGACAGATACGCAGTATTTT
few	NA	TRBV9	TRBJ1-1	CASSATVNTEAFF	TGTGCCAGCAGCGCGACAGTGAACACTGAAGCTTTCTTT
NA	TRBD2	TRBV6-5	TRBJ2-1	CASSYGLAGVNEQFF	TGTGCCAGCAGTTACGGACTAGCGGGAGTGAATGAGCAGTTCTTC
NA	TRBD1	TRBV25-1	TRBJ1-2	CASSDPGTAHGYTF	TGTGCCAGCAGTGATCCGGGGACAGCTCACGGCTACACCTTC
NA	TRBD1	TRBV29-1	TRBJ1-1	CSVPRTGNTEAFF	TGCAGCGTTCCCAGGACAGGGAACACTGAAGCTTTCTTT
NA	NA	TRBV10-3	TRBJ1-5	CAIGQQLQPQHF	TGTGCCATAGGTCAACAGCTTCAGCCCCAGCATTTT
few	TRBD2	TRBV27	TRBJ2-3	CASRTSGYTDTQYF	TGTGCCAGCAGAACTAGCGGTTACACAGATACGCAGTATTTT
few	NA	TRBV19	TRBJ1-5	CASTHSGGPRRPQHF	TGTGCCAGTACCCATAGTGGGGGCCCGAGGAGGCCCCAGCATTTT
NA	TRBD2	TRBV7-8	TRBJ2-1	CASSLRGSGEQFF	TGTGCCAGCAGCTTGCGCGGGAGCGGTGAGCAGTTCTTC
few	NA	TRBV5-1	TRBJ1-2	CASSLAGHFGYTF	TGCGCCAGCAGCTTGGCCGGACATTTTGGCTACACCTTC
NA	NA	TRBV12-5	TRBJ2-1	CASGPYIEQFF	TGTGCTAGTGGACCTTACATAGAGCAGTTCTTC
NA	TRBD1	TRBV3-1/TRBV3-2	TRBJ1-2	CASSRQGNYGYTF	TGTGCCAGCAGCCGACAGGGTAACTATGGCTACACCTTC
NA	TRBD2	TRBV19	TRBJ2-1	CASSPRASGSWNEQFF	TGTGCCAGTAGTCCCCGGGCTAGCGGGAGTTGGAATGAGCAGTTCTTC
few	TRBD1	TRBV5-1	TRBJ2-7	CASSHNRGSNEQYF	TGCGCCAGCAGCCATAACAGGGGGTCGAACGAGCAGTACTTC
NA	TRBD2	TRBV6-1	TRBJ2-2	CASSELAGTGELFF	TGTGCCAGCAGTGAACTAGCGGGCACCGGGGAGCTGTTTTTT
NA	TRBD1	TRBV2	TRBJ1-5	CASSDRTGYQPQHF	TGTGCCAGCAGTGATCGGACAGGGTACCAGCCCCAGCATTTT
many	NA	TRBV7-2	TRBJ2-2	CASSLGVLTGELFF	TGTGCCAGCAGCTTAGGCGTCCTCACCGGGGAGCTGTTTTTT
NA	NA	TRBV6-5	TRBJ2-7	CASRSRGRTYEQYF	TGTGCCAGCAGGTCCAGGGGTAGGACCTACGAGCAGTACTTC
NA	TRBD2	TRBV6-5	TRBJ2-3	CASRASGDRDTQYF	TGTGCCAGCAGAGCTAGCGGGGATAGAGATACGCAGTATTTT
NA	NA	TRBV19	TRBJ2-5	CASSIDPLQPLSYQKTQYF	TGTGCCAGTAGTATAGATCCTTTACAGCCCCTCTCGTACCAAAAGACCCAGTACTTC
few	NA	TRBV5-1	TRBJ1-2	CASSLAGNYGYTF	TGCGCCAGCAGCTTGGCCGGGAACTATGGCTACACCTTC
many	TRBD1	TRBV5-1	TRBJ2-2	CASSSGQGSSTGELFF	TGCGCCAGCAGCAGTGGACAGGGAAGTAGCACCGGGGAGCTGTTTTTT
NA	NA	TRBV11-2	TRBJ1-4	CASSKGRGEKLFF	TGTGCCAGCAGCAAGGGGCGGGGTGAAAAACTGTTTTTT
NA	TRBD1	TRBV15	TRBJ2-2	CATSRGQGTGELFF	TGTGCCACCAGCAGAGGACAGGGAACCGGGGAGCTGTTTTTT
NA	TRBD1	TRBV5-6	TRBJ2-7	CASSSGTESYEQYF	TGTGCCAGCAGCTCCGGGACAGAATCCTACGAGCAGTACTTC
NA	NA	TRBV2	TRBJ2-1	CASSVSRGYNEQFF	TGTGCCAGCAGTGTGAGTCGGGGGTACAATGAGCAGTTCTTC
NA	TRBD1	TRBV27	TRBJ1-2	CASSFSGGQGYTF	TGTGCCAGCAGTTTTTCAGGGGGCCAGGGCTACACCTTC
NA	TRBD1	TRBV3-1/TRBV3-2	TRBJ2-5	CASSRHSGQGETQYF	TGTGCCAGCAGTCGCCACTCGGGACAGGGCGAGACCCAGTACTTC
NA	TRBD2	TRBV2	TRBJ2-5	CASRGLTSGHF	TGTGCCAGCAGGGGCCTGACTAGCGGGCACTTC
NA	NA	TRBV5-1	TRBJ2-5	CASSRAVGNQETQYF	TGCGCCAGCAGCCGAGCGGTTGGCAACCAAGAGACCCAGTACTTC
NA	NA	TRBV28	TRBJ1-4	CASLHRGLREKLFF	TGTGCCAGCCTCCATAGGGGGTTGCGGGAAAAACTGTTTTTT
NA	NA	TRBV6-2/TRBV6-3	TRBJ1-3	CASSYPLRSSGNTIYF	TGTGCCAGCAGTTACCCTCTGAGGAGCTCTGGAAACACCATATATTTT
once	NA	TRBV28	TRBJ1-4	CASTLTSGRHEKLFF	TGTGCCAGCACCCTTACATCAGGGAGGCATGAAAAACTGTTTTTT
NA	NA	TRBV12-3/TRBV12-4	TRBJ1-5	CASSYGSNQPQHF	TGTGCCAGCAGTTACGGTAGCAATCAGCCCCAGCATTTT
NA	NA	TRBV5-8	TRBJ1-1	CAGRGAYMNTEAFF	TGTGCCGGCCGGGGGGCCTACATGAACACTGAAGCTTTCTTT
once	NA	TRBV7-2	TRBJ2-4	CASSLDWSGAKNIQYF	TGTGCCAGCAGCTTAGATTGGAGCGGGGCCAAAAACATTCAGTACTTC
few	NA	TRBV10-3	TRBJ2-2	CAGGRVDTGELFF	TGTGCCGGGGGCAGGGTCGATACCGGGGAGCTGTTTTTT
NA	NA	TRBV30	TRBJ2-7	CAWSVGDTPSYEQYF	TGTGCCTGGAGTGTCGGGGACACCCCCTCCTACGAGCAGTACTTC
few	TRBD1	TRBV11-2	TRBJ1-3	CASSFRTGQAGNTIYF	TGTGCCAGCAGCTTTCGGACAGGGCAGGCTGGAAACACCATATATTTT
NA	TRBD1	TRBV7-9	TRBJ1-1	CASRPRGLTEAFF	TGTGCCAGCAGACCCAGGGGGCTGACTGAAGCTTTCTTT
NA	NA	TRBV4-2	TRBJ1-4	CASSQGQLGNEKLFF	TGTGCCAGCAGCCAAGGACAGCTTGGGAATGAAAAACTGTTTTTT
once	TRBD2	TRBV29-1	TRBJ2-7	CSVAASGTYEQYF	TGCAGCGTTGCGGCTAGCGGTACCTACGAGCAGTACTTC
NA	NA	TRBV10-2	TRBJ2-2	CASSEQGTGELFF	TGCGCCAGCAGTGAACAGGGCACCGGGGAGCTGTTTTTT